The sequence of this TCR beta chain was determined in a study of blood T cell repertoires in COVID-19. Overall study context: The cDNA or gDNA used as material had been derived from T cells, B-cell-depleted T cells, or PBMCs.

Germline V gene data show CDR1 as SGDLS and CDR2 as YYNGEE. The V segment lost 3 bases and the J segment 4 bases; nucleotides outside the gene matches: 8. The CDR3 is 15 amino acids. Some clones are missing from TCRdb's copy, which holds only in-frame ones; the method was immunoSEQ multiplex PCR. The sample lists roughly 420,000 clones, approximately 87% occurring once. The chain combines TRBV9 with TRBJ1-2; 8 positions match TRBD1. What was sequenced was PBMCs or T cells enriched from blood (not recorded which). This receptor was obtained from a woman aged 25 to 39 with acute COVID-19. CDR3 nucleotide sequence: TGTGCCAGCAGCGGAGGGGACAGGTTGAGCTATGGCTACACCTTC. It is translated as CASSGGDRLSYGYTF.